This T cell receptor beta chain was recorded in a study of T cell responses to AZD1222 COVID-19 vaccine. Findings and caveats of the study: Only 5 or 6 AZD1222 recipients were seropositive at baseline. Two AZD1222 administrations were followed by greater Spike-specific TCR breadth and depth.

Comments on this clone: What it recognizes is unknown.

The assay was immunoSEQ multiplex PCR, and TCRdb's table has in-frame clones only and misses some. The table lists some 140,000 clones, approximately 85% of them singletons, with under 8% in the top ten. The length of the CDR3 is 14 residues. V trimming: 3 bases; J trimming: 10 bases; junction bases outside the gene matches: 6. CDR1 and CDR2 from the germline V gene are SNHLY and FYNNEI. The receptor was derived from an adult who received the MenACWY meningococcal vaccine as a control. The V call is TRBV2, the J call TRBJ1-6, with 7 bases aligning to TRBD1. Sequencing used peripheral blood, obtained 28 days after the second dose of the MenACWY control vaccine. CDR3 region: CASSEGRGSSPLHF. The CDR3 DNA follows: TGTGCCAGCAGTGAGGGCAGGGGGTCCTCACCCCTCCACTTT. The complete variable domain, with remaining parts taken from reference TRBV2 and TRBJ1-6, reads EPEVTQTPSHQVTQMGQEVILRCVPISNHLYFYWYRQILGQKVEFLVSFYNNEISEKSEIFDDQFSVERPDGSNFTLKIRSTKLEDSAMYFCASSEGRGSSPLHFGNGTRLTVT.